The next 8 T cell receptor beta chains were all read from a single sample in a study of cytomegalovirus exposure and HLA in healthy donors. Libraries were prepared by immunoSEQ multiplex PCR; TCRdb keeps only in-frame clonotypes and omits some of them. The sample consists of tens of thousands of clones, more than 85% of them appearing once. Sequencing was done on a sample of PBMCs. These receptors all stem from a man between 18 and 35 years old in good health and CMV-seronegative.

The chain recombines TRBV4-2 with TRBJ2-7; D is perhaps TRBD2 (6 bases). CDR3 length: 16 amino acids. The V end was cut by 0 bases, the J end by 3 bases, with 15 bases between. CDR1 is LGHNA, CDR2 YNFKEQ, per germline. CDR3 coding DNA: TGTGCCAGCAGCCAAGATCGAGGAAGGGGAGGCTACGAGCAGTACTTC. Protein sequence: CASSQDRGRGGYEQYF.

The table lists this clone with a count of one. The rearrangement joins TRBV5-1 to TRBJ2-7; TRBD2 matches 10 bases. CDR3 size: 16 residues. V lost 0 bases, J lost 4 bases, and 7 bases stayed unmatched. Germline-derived CDR1 and CDR2 are SGHRS and YFSETQ. CDR3 loop: CASSLVVAGGEYEQYF. CDR3 nucleotide sequence: TGCGCCAGCAGCTTGGTAGTAGCGGGGGGAGAGTACGAGCAGTACTTC.

The rearrangement links TRBV18 to TRBJ2-3, with TRBD2 matching over 9 bases. Germline V gene lookup returns CDR1 KGHSH and CDR2 LQKENI. The V segment lost 2 bases and the J segment 2 bases; nucleotides outside the gene matches: 5. The CDR3 loop spans 16 amino acids. CDR3 loop: CASSPRLAEFTDTQYF. For the CDR3, the DNA is TGTGCCAGCTCACCAAGACTAGCGGAATTCACAGATACGCAGTATTTT. Filled out from reference TRBV18 and TRBJ2-3, the complete variable domain reads NAGVMQNPRHLVRRRGQEARLRCSPMKGHSHVYWYRQLPEEGLKFMVYLQKENIIDESGMPKERFSAEFPKEGPSILRIQQVVRGDSAAYFCASSPRLAEFTDTQYFGPGTRLTVL.

V is TRBV5-1 and J is TRBJ2-5; 11 nucleotides agree with TRBD1. This CDR3 comprises 15 residues. The J segment lost 5 bases and the V segment lost 4 bases, leaving 7 bases of the junction unmatched. Per the germline V gene, CDR1 is SGHRS and CDR2 is YFSETQ. CDR3 protein: CASSTWTGGGETQYF. In nucleotides, the CDR3 is TGCGCCAGCAGCACTTGGACAGGGGGCGGGGAGACCCAGTACTTC.

The CDR3: CASSLVVRGGTGELFF. The DNA of the CDR3 is TGTGCCAGCAGCTTAGTAGTTCGGGGGGGCACCGGGGAGCTGTTTTTT. The genes are TRBV7-6 and TRBJ2-2; 8 positions agree with TRBD2. Germline V gene data show CDR1 as SGHVS and CDR2 as FNYEAQ. The CDR3 is made up of 16 amino acids. Losses at the gene ends were 1 base for V and 4 bases for J; bases not matched to a gene: 5. The entire variable domain, with the rest obtained from reference TRBV7-6 and TRBJ2-2, is as follows: GAGVSQSPRYKVTKRGQDVALRCDPISGHVSLYWYRQALGQGPEFLTYFNYEAQQDKSGLPNDRFSAERPEGSISTLTIQRTEQRDSAMYRCASSLVVRGGTGELFFGEGSRLTVL.

V is TRBV6-1 and J is TRBJ1-2; 9 positions match TRBD1. After removal of 6 bases from V and 6 bases from J, the junction contained 8 bases not matched to a gene. CDR1 and CDR2 (germline): MNHNS, SASEGT. The CDR3 is made up of 14 amino acids. CDR3 DNA sequence: TGTGCCAGCAGGCGGACAGGGGCGTCCGATGGCTACACCTTC. Its protein is CASRRTGASDGYTF.

V and J are TRBV7-2 and TRBJ1-2, with 9 bases that match TRBD1. This CDR3 is built from 14 residues. Germline trimming cut 5 bases from V and 7 bases from J; bases unmatched to any gene: 8. Germline CDR1 SGHTA, CDR2 FQGNSA. The chain's CDR3 is CASSRDRVGGGYTF. CDR3 coding DNA: TGTGCCAGCAGCCGGGACAGGGTTGGAGGTGGCTACACCTTC.

The genes are TRBV7-3 and TRBJ2-1, with D tentatively TRBD2 (7 bases). CDR3 length equals 16 residues. Between the trimmed V and J ends, which lost 1 base and 0 bases, there was a span of 10 bases. From germline, CDR1 is SGHTA and CDR2 FQGTGA. The CDR3 sequence is CASSLIGGPSYNEQFF. The CDR3 DNA follows: TGTGCCAGCAGCTTAATCGGGGGGCCCTCCTACAATGAGCAGTTCTTC.